This TCR beta chain stems from a study of blood T cell repertoires in COVID-19. The CDR3 has 18 amino acids. Germline CDR1 reads LNHDA; CDR2 reads SQIVND (reference sequence). Trimming took 5 bases from V and 0 from J, leaving 22 bases between them. Sequencing was performed with immunoSEQ multiplex PCR; in TCRdb, only in-frame clones are kept and a portion is missing. Here the sample spans over 200,000 clones, approximately 86% being singletons. The clonotype was recovered from a woman aged 25 to 39 who had been exposed to COVID-19. The genes are TRBV19 and TRBJ1-1; D perhaps matches TRBD1 (5 bases). Sequenced: PBMCs or T cells enriched from blood (not recorded which). In nucleotides, the CDR3 is TGTGCCAGTAGTCCATACCGGGCGACCAAGGGGTTGAACACTGAAGCTTTCTTT. Its protein product is CASSPYRATKGLNTEAFF.